This TCR beta chain was recovered during a study of memory CD8 T cells in hepatitis C reinfection. Study information: A couple of donors resolved primary infection, then developed chronic reinfection. Samples at peak reinfection came 3 to 8 weeks post-detection.

Time point described: peak reinfection, 3 to 8 weeks after reinfection detection. No in vitro expansion preceded TCR sequencing of the sorted cells. TCRdb keeps only in-frame clones here, not all; method: immunoSEQ multiplex PCR. Of 40,000 to 45,000 clones listed, 88% are singletons. Material for sequencing was naive CD8+ T cells sorted from blood. This clonotype was sampled from a man in his late teens or twenties with hepatitis C virus infection.

DNA of the CDR3: TGTGCCAGTAGTAGACCTCTGTGGAGGGAGAGCAATCAGCCCCAGCATTTT. The encoded protein is CASSRPLWRESNQPQHF. The chain uses TRBV19 and TRBJ1-5, with D hard to call. Germline loops: CDR1 LNHDA, CDR2 SQIVND (reference sequence). The CDR3 has 17 residues. Trimming stripped 4 bases from V and 1 base from J, with 17 bases between.